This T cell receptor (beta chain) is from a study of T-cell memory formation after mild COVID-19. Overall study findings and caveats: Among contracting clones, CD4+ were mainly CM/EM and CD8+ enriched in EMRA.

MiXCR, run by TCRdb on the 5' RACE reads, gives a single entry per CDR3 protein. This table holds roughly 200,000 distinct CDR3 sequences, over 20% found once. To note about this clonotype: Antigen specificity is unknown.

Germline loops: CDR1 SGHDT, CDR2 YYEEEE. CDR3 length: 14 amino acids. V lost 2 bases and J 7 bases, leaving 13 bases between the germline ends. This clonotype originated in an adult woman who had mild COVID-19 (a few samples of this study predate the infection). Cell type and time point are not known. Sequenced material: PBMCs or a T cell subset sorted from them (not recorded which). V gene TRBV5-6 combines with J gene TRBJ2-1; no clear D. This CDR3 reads CASSLGWVRNEQFF. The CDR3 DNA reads TGTGCCAGCAGCTTAGGGTGGGTGCGAAATGAGCAGTTCTTC.